This T cell receptor (beta chain) was sequenced in a study of CD8+ T cells in alopecia areata. Sequencing used cDNA as its template, made by extracting RNA and reverse transcribing it. Data came from immunoSEQ multiplex PCR; TCRdb stores just in-frame clones and leaves some out. The table has over 150,000 clones, 60% to 70% seen once; the top ten hold around 3.2%. V lost 4 bases, J lost 7 bases, and 19 bases lay in between. CDR3 length: 16 residues. The germline V gene encodes CDR1 SNHLY and CDR2 FYNNEI. The treatment: oral pan-JAK inhibitor, 5-10 mg twice daily. This clone was counted a single time. Source: CD4+ T cells sorted from blood, taken at week 4, from a patient treated with tofacitinib. This chain connects TRBV2 to TRBJ2-2, with D perhaps matching TRBD1 or TRBD2 (5 bases each). This TCR derives from a human donor with alopecia areata. In DNA form, the CDR3 reads TGTGCCAGCAGTGTTGAGGGACGGAGAGTGAGCGGGGAGCTGTTTTTT. Translating it yields CASSVEGRRVSGELFF.